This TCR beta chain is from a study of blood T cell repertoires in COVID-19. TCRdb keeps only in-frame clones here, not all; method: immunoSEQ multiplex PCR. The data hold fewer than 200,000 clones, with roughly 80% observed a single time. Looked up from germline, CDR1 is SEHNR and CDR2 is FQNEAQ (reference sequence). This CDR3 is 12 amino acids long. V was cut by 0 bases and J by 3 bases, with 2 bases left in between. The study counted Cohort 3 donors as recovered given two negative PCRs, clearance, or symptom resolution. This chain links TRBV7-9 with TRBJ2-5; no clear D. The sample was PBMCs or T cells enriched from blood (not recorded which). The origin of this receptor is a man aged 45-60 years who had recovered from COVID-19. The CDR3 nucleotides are TGTGCCAGCAGCTTAGCCGAAGAGACCCAGTACTTC. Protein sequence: CASSLAEETQYF.